Shown below are 25 T cell receptor beta chains from a single sample sequenced in a study of diagnostic markers for celiac disease. TCRdb reprocessed the reads, keeping one entry per CDR3 protein, no DNA. The sample table sets out 5,000 to 6,000 distinct CDR3 sequences. The sample was either unsorted cells or a sorted T cell fraction (not recorded which). The source of these receptors is a human donor. This table probably holds off-target reads from a library built for another chain.

This clonotype is classed as medium-sized (0.01 to 0.1%) by frequency. The chain uses TRBV18 and TRBJ1-5; TCRdb proposes TRBD1, but this gene call is untestable without DNA. Looked up from germline, CDR1 is KGHSH and CDR2 is LQKENI. CDR3 length: 15 amino acids. CDR3: CASSRISRGGQPQHF.

Measured by frequency, this clonotype is medium-sized. The gene calls are TRBV27 and TRBJ2-5; the TCRdb call, TRBD2, lacks DNA for checking. The CDR3 contains 14 residues. CDR1 and CDR2 (germline): MNHEY, SMNVEV (reference sequence). The CDR3 region is CASSLSPVGETQYF.

This chain uses TRBV30 with TRBJ1-2. Germline loops: CDR1 GTSNPN, CDR2 SVGIG (reference sequence). The CDR3 is 15 residues long. Here the CDR3 reads CAWSPTGRKSYGYTF.

J is TRBJ2-7 and V is TRBV7-2. The germline CDR1 and CDR2 sequences are SGHTA and FQGNSA. The CDR3 is made up of 12 amino acids. CDR3 in amino acids: CASSLGKGEQYF.

This clonotype is labeled large based on frequency. The V and J genes are TRBV4-1 and TRBJ1-2; TCRdb indicates TRBD1, and absent DNA this call remains unverified. The CDR3 has 14 amino acids. Germline values: CDR1 MGHRA, CDR2 YSYEKL. This CDR3 reads CASSQDPLGVGYTF.

The CDR3 loop is CASSSRLAGAGLADTQYF. The chain employs TRBV12-3 or TRBV12-4 and TRBJ2-3; TCRdb calls TRBD2, which cannot be checked without DNA. The CDR3 extends over 18 amino acids.

This rearrangement joins TRBV7-2 to TRBJ2-7; the TRBD1 assignment by TCRdb is unverifiable without DNA. CDR3 length: 15 amino acids. Germline V gene sequence: CDR1 SGHTA, CDR2 FQGNSA. CDR3 loop: CASSLYWDSSYEQYF.

The rearrangement joins TRBV20-1 to TRBJ1-1; without DNA, the TCRdb call of TRBD1 cannot be checked. The germline CDR1 and CDR2 sequences are DFQATT and SNEGSKA (reference sequence). CDR3 length: 15 amino acids. CDR3: CSARPWDRGQSEAFF.

Its frequency marks this clonotype as medium-sized (0.01 to 0.1%). This CDR3 is CASSPPLGLYGYTF. The chain couples TRBV11-2 to TRBJ1-2; the TRBD1 assignment by TCRdb is unverifiable without DNA. Germline V gives CDR1 SGHAT, CDR2 FQNNGV. The CDR3 has 14 amino acids.

The rearrangement uses TRBV7-2 and TRBJ2-7; TCRdb indicates TRBD2, and absent DNA this call remains unverified. This CDR3 has 18 amino acids. CDR1 is SGHTA and CDR2 is FQGNSA in the germline V gene. CDR3 residues: CASSLPSKVTSESYEQYF.

The V gene is TRBV7-9, the J gene TRBJ2-1; TCRdb names TRBD1, which stays unverified in the absence of DNA. Germline lookup yields CDR1 SEHNR and CDR2 FQNEAQ (reference sequence). This CDR3 has 13 amino acids. This chain's CDR3 is CASRNGLGDEQFF.

The chain has TRBV20-1 and TRBJ2-7; TCRdb's D call, TRBD1, is unchecked because there is no DNA. This CDR3 contains 13 residues. Germline V gene data show CDR1 as DFQATT and CDR2 as SNEGSKA (reference sequence). CDR3 amino acids: CSAGDRWLNEQYF.

The chain employs TRBV7-2 and TRBJ1-2. This CDR3 is built from 12 residues. Germline V lookup: CDR1 SGHTA, CDR2 FQGNSA. CDR3 residues: CASSFAGPYYTF.

The genes are TRBV12-3 or TRBV12-4 and TRBJ2-7; without DNA, the TCRdb call of TRBD1 cannot be checked. The CDR3 is 13 amino acids. This CDR3 is CASSFEGEGEQYF.

The chain links TRBV3-1 to TRBJ2-7. The length of the CDR3 is 15 residues. Germline loops: CDR1 LGHDT, CDR2 YNNKEL (reference sequence). The CDR3 spells CASSQVGLKVDEQYF.

This clonotype is called medium-sized (0.01 to 0.1%) based on its frequency. The V and J genes are TRBV5-1 and TRBJ2-3; the D call from TCRdb, TRBD1, cannot be confirmed without DNA. Germline V gene sequence: CDR1 SGHRS, CDR2 YFSETQ. This CDR3 contains 15 residues. Here the CDR3 reads CASSFGAGEGDTQYF.

The chain uses TRBV2 and TRBJ2-1; TCRdb's D call of TRBD2 is untestable without DNA. Germline values: CDR1 SNHLY, CDR2 FYNNEI. CDR3 length equals 11 residues. The CDR3 sequence is CASSSSTEQFF.

The rearrangement links TRBV5-1 to TRBJ1-4; TCRdb returns TRBD1, unconfirmable since there is no DNA. The CDR3 consists of 17 residues. The germline CDR1 and CDR2 sequences are SGHRS and YFSETQ. The CDR3 protein is CASSQWGQISTNEKLFF.

This clonotype registers medium-sized by frequency. The genes are TRBV24-1 and TRBJ2-1; TCRdb selects TRBD2, and the lack of DNA leaves this call unchecked. The CDR3 runs to 14 residues. Germline CDR1 and CDR2: KGHDR and SFDVKD. CDR3: CATSESGRDNEQFF.

V and J are TRBV12-3 or TRBV12-4 and TRBJ1-1; TCRdb outputs TRBD1, but without DNA this stays unchecked. CDR3 length: 14 amino acids. The CDR3 is CASSLGSGGTEAFF.

V is TRBV18 and J is TRBJ2-3; no DNA is available, so the TRBD2 call from TCRdb remains unchecked. The CDR3 totals 15 residues. The germline V gene encodes CDR1 KGHSH and CDR2 LQKENI. The CDR3 here is CASSRTSGTTDTQYF.

The genes are TRBV20-1 and TRBJ2-1; the D call of TRBD1 rests on TCRdb alone, since no DNA is present to check it. Germline lookup yields CDR1 DFQATT and CDR2 SNEGSKA (reference sequence). There are 18 residues in the CDR3. The CDR3 loop is CSARDLGSPGTSYNEQFF.

This chain uses TRBV3-1 with TRBJ1-2. Germline V gene lookup returns CDR1 LGHDT and CDR2 YNNKEL (reference sequence). The CDR3 extends over 12 amino acids. The CDR3 loop is CASSQGLRGYTF.

The chain couples TRBV7-2 to TRBJ2-7. Germline V CDR1 and CDR2: SGHTA, FQGNSA. This CDR3 contains 11 residues. The CDR3: CASSVTYEQYF.

J is TRBJ2-3 and V is TRBV12-3 or TRBV12-4; the D call from TCRdb, TRBD1, cannot be confirmed without DNA. CDR3 size: 13 residues. The CDR3 region is CASSFRQGSAQYF.